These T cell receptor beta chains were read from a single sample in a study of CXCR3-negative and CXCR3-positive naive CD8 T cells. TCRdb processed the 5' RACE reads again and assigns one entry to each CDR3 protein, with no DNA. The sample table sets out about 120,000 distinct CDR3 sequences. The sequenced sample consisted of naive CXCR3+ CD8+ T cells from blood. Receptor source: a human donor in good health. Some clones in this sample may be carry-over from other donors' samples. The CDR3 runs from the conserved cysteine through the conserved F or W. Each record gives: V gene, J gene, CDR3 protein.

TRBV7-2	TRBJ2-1	CASSPGLASNNEQFF
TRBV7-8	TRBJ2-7	CASSLVVFDYEQYF
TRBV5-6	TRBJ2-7	CASRSSTGIYEQYF
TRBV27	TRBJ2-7	CASSLDQGDYEQYF
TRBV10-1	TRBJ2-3	CASSEYSSTDTQYF
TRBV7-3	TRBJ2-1	CASSEQGNEQFF
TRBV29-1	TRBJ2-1	CSVFPPGSYYNEQFF
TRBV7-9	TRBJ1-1	CASSWTGDPNTEAFF
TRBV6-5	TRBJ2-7	CASSHFLTSGVTREQYF
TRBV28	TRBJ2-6	CAVSSGANVLTF
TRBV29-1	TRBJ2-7	CSVGDSTYEQYF
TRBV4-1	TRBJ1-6	CASSQDPFGNNSPLHF
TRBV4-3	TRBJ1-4	CASSQDQVAGRNEKLFF
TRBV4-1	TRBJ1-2	CASSPERNYGYTF
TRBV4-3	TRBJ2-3	CASSQDRGPGGTDTQYF
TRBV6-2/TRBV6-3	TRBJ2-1	CASSLTSNGEQFF
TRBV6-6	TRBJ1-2	CASSSDPDRGFNGYTF
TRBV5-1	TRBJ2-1	CASSFSGTGLENEQFF
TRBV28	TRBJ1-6	CASLSGIPYSPLHF
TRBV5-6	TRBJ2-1	CASSPSLAGQNNEQFF
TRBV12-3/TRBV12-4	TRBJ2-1	CASSLALLAGGPISFYEQFF
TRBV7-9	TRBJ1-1	CASSLVTGYNTEAFF
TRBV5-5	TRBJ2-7	CASSLGRGPYEQYF
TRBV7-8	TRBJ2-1	CASSLVGGRYNEQFF
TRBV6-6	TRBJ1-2	CASSYSNLLLDRGYGYTF
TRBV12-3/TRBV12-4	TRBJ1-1	CASSLVGNTEAFF
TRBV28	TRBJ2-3	CASTRAGGPDTQYF
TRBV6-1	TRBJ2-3	CASSVGTRSIDTQYF
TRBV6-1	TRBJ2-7	CASGEDGGGSSYEQYF
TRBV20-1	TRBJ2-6	CSASRNDLSGANVLTF
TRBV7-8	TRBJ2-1	CASTLTRNNEQFF
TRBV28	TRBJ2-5	CASSALRSGQFQETQYF
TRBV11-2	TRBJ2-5	CASSLAVIGTGVETQYF
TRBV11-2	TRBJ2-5	CASSLEFGMAETQYF
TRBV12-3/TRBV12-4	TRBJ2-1	CASSPGYEQFF
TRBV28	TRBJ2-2	CASSLRALVFGELFF
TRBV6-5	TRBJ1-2	CASSYSRTGDSGYTF
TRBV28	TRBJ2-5	CASSLYEGAGQETQYF
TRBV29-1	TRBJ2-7	CSAGRVSYEQYF
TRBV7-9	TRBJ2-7	CASSPSLYEQYF
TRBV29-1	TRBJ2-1	CSDISPSMMSYNEQFF